This record looks at one T cell receptor (beta chain) sequence and its context. Its target antigen remains unknown. Base qualities are not provided; no much larger clone lies one nucleotide away. This entry is derived from a study of somatic mutations in cytotoxic T cells in rheumatoid arthritis listed by TCRdb under 2017. For the study in its entirety: Before any treatment started and right after they were diagnosed, patients gave peripheral blood samples (30 ml EDTA). Some V beta antibody-stained T-cell populations were flow-sorted on a FACSAria II or Sony SH800 at nearly 100% purity, and sorted V beta1+ cells also underwent TCRB sequencing. The study asked whether expanded CD8+ T-cell clones in newly diagnosed, untreated rheumatoid arthritis carry somatic mutations, and used TCRB deep sequencing to characterize clonality. A total of some 62 rheumatoid arthritis patients and under 25 healthy controls underwent TCRB deep sequencing. Median age was essentially the same in the patient group and the control group.

Broad study findings and their caveats: No adjustment for multiple comparisons was made for the slight TRBV07 underrepresentation in patients. There was no significant difference in CD8+ T-cell clonality between rheumatoid arthritis patients and age-matched healthy controls. The expanded CD8+ clones had unknown antigen targets, and not appearing in virus-specific databases did not rule out that they were virus-specific. Several identical CD8+ TCRB sequences were found in both blood and synovial fluid, and in about an eighth of the 65 patients the largest CD8+ clone exceeded 20% of CD8+ cells. An increase of CD8+ clonality with age was seen in patients (Spearman r of about 0.45) but not in healthy controls.

CD4+ and CD8+ cells were isolated by positive magnetic bead selection on an AutoMACS, and purity was checked by flow cytometry. Initial screening for clonal expansions relied on flow cytometry with a TCR V beta antibody panel, after which sorted CD8+ fractions underwent TCRB deep sequencing for characterization. Ficoll-Paque PLUS density gradient separation was used to isolate peripheral blood mononuclear cells. Nucleospin Tissue or Tissue XS kits were used to extract DNA from CD4-enriched, CD8-enriched or PBMC samples, and a Qubit 2.0 fluorometer was used for quantification. Genomic DNA underwent TCRB CDR3 sequencing using the immunoSEQ assay. Under the source paper's analysis protocol: Only a few patient CD8+ clones larger than 1% matched published virus-specific TCRB sequences when compared against them. The analyses included only productive TCRB rearrangements. Defining a clone by its unique TCRB CDR3 sequence, the study calculated clonality as a productive clonality index derived from Shannon entropy. To calculate repertoire overlap between two samples, the template counts of each clone were considered relative to each sample's total templates. Flow cytometry-measured V-gene usage correlated with V-gene usage from TCRB sequencing, with a Spearman r of less than 0.65. Here the immuneACCESS table is served through TCRdb, limited to in-frame sequences with V and J called. Missing clones are a known gap in these copies; in checked studies unresolved V genes cover under half, and the rest lacks a known reason. V and J calls and clone size are given by that table; D and trimming were obtained from the DNA. The sample data list 10,000 to 12,000 clones, and 65% to 85% of these were observed just once. Around 10% of the sample is taken by the ten largest.

The CDR3 numbers 15 residues from cysteine through phenylalanine. Only the CDR3 DNA stays, 45 bases, in frame from base 1. Ends trimmed: V by 2 bases, J by 5 bases; bases unmatched to a gene: 7. The CDR1 and CDR2 encoded by the germline V gene are MNHNS and SASEGT. Recombination linked TRBV6-1 to TRBJ1-1; TRBD1 agrees with 8 junctional bases. The specimen sequenced was CD8+ T cells sorted from blood. This receptor was identified in an adult with rheumatoid arthritis. The sequenced DNA: TGTGCCAGCAGTGAACCGACAGGGGTAGGGACTGAAGCTTTCTTT. This translates into CASSEPTGVGTEAFF.